One and the same sample provided the 6 T cell receptor beta chains below, sequenced in a study of cytomegalovirus exposure and HLA in healthy donors. PCR amplification relied on 60 Vbeta primers (plus 13 Jbeta primers). Clones were read by immunoSEQ multiplex PCR, and TCRdb kept only the in-frame ones, dropping some. The data hold about 100,000 clones, with roughly 70% observed a single time. Material for sequencing was PBMCs. All receptors come from a man between 45 and 60 years old in good health and CMV-seronegative.

The chain uses TRBV15 and TRBJ1-2; D remains ambiguous. This CDR3 contains 15 residues. The V gene's germline CDR1 is LNHNV and CDR2 YYDKDF (reference sequence). V was trimmed by 0 bases and J by 4 bases, leaving 12 bases between them. As DNA, the CDR3 is TGTGCCACCAGCAGAGATTTCCTGGCGGGCTATGGCTACACCTTC. Translating gives CATSRDFLAGYGYTF.

V and J are TRBV9 and TRBJ1-3, with unresolved D. Trimming pared 2 bases from V and 2 bases from J, leaving 8 bases between. The CDR3 has 14 residues. The germline gives CDR1 SGDLS, CDR2 YYNGEE. The CDR3 here is CASSVASTGNTIYF. The CDR3 DNA follows: TGTGCCAGCAGCGTCGCTTCTACTGGAAACACCATATATTTT.

The genes are TRBV5-1 and TRBJ1-1; 9 nucleotides line up with TRBD1. The CDR3 loop spans 20 amino acids. Per the germline V gene, CDR1 is SGHRS and CDR2 is YFSETQ. The J segment lost 1 base and the V segment lost 0 bases, leaving 16 bases of the junction unmatched. The CDR3 DNA reads TGCGCCAGCAGCTTGGATTCCGGACAGGGGTCTGCTGCGAGGAACACTGAAGCTTTCTTT. This encodes CASSLDSGQGSAARNTEAFF.

The V and J genes are TRBV28 and TRBJ1-2, with 10 bases identical to TRBD1. With V trimmed by 6 bases and J by 4 bases, 11 bases remained unmatched. The CDR3 extends over 16 amino acids. Germline CDR1 and CDR2: MDHEN and SYDVKM. As DNA, the CDR3 is TGTGCCAGCAGGCAAGGGACAGGGGTTAAGGGCTATGGCTACACCTTC. Its protein product is CASRQGTGVKGYGYTF.

This rearrangement joins TRBV7-9 to TRBJ1-5; TRBD1 might be the D (5 bases). CDR3 length: 14 residues. Between the trimmed V and J ends, which lost 0 bases and 6 bases, there was a span of 9 bases. CDR1 and CDR2 from the germline V gene are SEHNR and FQNEAQ (reference sequence). CDR3 amino acids: CASSLAGGLQPQHF. The CDR3 DNA is TGTGCCAGCAGCTTAGCGGGGGGACTTCAGCCCCAGCATTTT.

The V and J genes are TRBV27 and TRBJ2-2; the match to TRBD1 covers 8 bases. V was clipped by 4 bases and J by 4 bases; unmatched bases: 5. CDR3 length: 15 amino acids. Germline V gene sequence: CDR1 MNHEY, CDR2 SMNVEV (reference sequence). The CDR3 DNA is TGTGCCAGCAGTTCCCGGGACAGGATCACCGGGGAGCTGTTTTTT. This gives the protein CASSSRDRITGELFF.